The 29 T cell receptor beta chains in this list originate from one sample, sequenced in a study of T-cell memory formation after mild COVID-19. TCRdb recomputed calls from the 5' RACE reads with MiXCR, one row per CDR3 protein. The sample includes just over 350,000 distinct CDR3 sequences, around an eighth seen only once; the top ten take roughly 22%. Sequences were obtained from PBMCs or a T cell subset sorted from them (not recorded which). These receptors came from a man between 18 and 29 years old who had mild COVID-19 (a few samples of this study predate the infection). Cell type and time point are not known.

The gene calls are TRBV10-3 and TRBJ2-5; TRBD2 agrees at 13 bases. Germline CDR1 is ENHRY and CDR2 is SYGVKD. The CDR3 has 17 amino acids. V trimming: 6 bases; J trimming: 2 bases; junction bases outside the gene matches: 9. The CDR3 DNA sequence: TGTGCCATCAGGGAGACTAGCGGGGGGCCGGGGCAAGAGACCCAGTACTTC. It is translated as CAIRETSGGPGQETQYF.

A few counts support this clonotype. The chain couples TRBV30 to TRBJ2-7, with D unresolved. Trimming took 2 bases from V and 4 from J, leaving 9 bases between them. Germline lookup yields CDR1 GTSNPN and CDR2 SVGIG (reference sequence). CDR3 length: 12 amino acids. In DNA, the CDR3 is TGTGCCTGGAGTAACGACGGATACGAGCAGTACTTC. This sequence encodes CAWSNDGYEQYF.

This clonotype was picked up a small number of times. In DNA form, the CDR3 reads TGTGCCAGCAGCTCGGTGACTAGCGGGGGGAGTAATAAGTTCTTC. This translates into CASSSVTSGGSNKFF. The J gene is TRBJ2-1, the V gene TRBV5-6; 13 bases map to TRBD2. The V gene end was trimmed by 3 bases and the J gene end by 14 bases; junction bases not matched to a gene: 11. The CDR3 is 15 amino acids. Germline lookup yields CDR1 SGHDT and CDR2 YYEEEE.

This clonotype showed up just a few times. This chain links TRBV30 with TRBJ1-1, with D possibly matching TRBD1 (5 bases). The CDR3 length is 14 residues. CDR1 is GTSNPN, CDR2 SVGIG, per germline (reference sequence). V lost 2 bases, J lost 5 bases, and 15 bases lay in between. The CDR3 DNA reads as TGTGCCTGGAGTCCGTACGGGGGGTGGACTGAAGCTTTCTTT. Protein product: CAWSPYGGWTEAFF.

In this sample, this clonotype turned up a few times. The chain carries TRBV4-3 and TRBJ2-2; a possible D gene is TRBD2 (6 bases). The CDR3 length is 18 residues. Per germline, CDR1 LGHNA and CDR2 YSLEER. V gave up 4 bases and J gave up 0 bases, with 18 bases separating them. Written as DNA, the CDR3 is TGCGCCAGCAGCCCTCCCAGAGCTAGCGCCTCGAACACCGGGGAGCTGTTTTTT. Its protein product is CASSPPRASASNTGELFF.

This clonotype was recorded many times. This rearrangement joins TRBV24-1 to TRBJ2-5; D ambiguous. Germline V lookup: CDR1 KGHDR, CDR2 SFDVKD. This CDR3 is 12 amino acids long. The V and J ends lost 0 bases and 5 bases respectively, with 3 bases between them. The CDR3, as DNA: TGTGCCACCAGTGATTTGGCGGAGACCCAGTACTTC. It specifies CATSDLAETQYF.

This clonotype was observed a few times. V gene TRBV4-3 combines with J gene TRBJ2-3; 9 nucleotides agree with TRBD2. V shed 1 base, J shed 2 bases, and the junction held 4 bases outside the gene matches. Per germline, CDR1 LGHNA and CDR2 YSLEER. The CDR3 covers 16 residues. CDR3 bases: TGCGCCAGCAGCCAAGCCGCTAGCGGGGCCACAGATACGCAGTATTTT. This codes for CASSQAASGATDTQYF.

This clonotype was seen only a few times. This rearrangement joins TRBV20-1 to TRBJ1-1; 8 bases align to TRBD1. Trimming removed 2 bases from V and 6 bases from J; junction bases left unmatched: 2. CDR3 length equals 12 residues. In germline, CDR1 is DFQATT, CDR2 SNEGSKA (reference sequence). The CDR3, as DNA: TGCAGTGCTAGACAGACAGGGGCTGAAGCTTTCTTT. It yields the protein CSARQTGAEAFF.

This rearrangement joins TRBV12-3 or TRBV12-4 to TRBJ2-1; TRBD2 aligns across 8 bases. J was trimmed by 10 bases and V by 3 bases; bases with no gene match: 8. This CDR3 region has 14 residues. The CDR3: CASSFGAGAGEQFF. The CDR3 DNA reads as TGTGCCAGCAGTTTTGGAGCGGGGGCAGGGGAGCAGTTCTTC.

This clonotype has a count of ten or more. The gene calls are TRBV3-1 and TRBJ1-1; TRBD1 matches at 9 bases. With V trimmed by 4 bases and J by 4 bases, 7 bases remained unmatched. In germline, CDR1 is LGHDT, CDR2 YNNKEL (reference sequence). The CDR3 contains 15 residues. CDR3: CASSPITGGFTEAFF. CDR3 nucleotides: TGTGCCAGCAGCCCGATTACAGGGGGCTTCACTGAAGCTTTCTTT.

The CDR3 sequence: CASVDGSGQPQHF. In DNA form, the CDR3 reads TGTGCCAGCGTAGACGGGTCTGGACAGCCCCAGCATTTT. The chain has TRBV6-2 or TRBV6-3 and TRBJ1-5; D gene ambiguous. V lost 8 bases to trimming and J lost 7 bases, with 15 bases between them. Germline CDR1 MNHEY, CDR2 SVGEGT. This CDR3 contains 13 residues.

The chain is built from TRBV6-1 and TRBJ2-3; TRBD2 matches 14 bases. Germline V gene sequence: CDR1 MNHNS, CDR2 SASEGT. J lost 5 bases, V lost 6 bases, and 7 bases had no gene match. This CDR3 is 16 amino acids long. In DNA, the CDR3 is TGTGCCAGCAGCGGGACTAGCGGGGGAGTAGTAGATACGCAGTATTTT. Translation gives CASSGTSGGVVDTQYF.

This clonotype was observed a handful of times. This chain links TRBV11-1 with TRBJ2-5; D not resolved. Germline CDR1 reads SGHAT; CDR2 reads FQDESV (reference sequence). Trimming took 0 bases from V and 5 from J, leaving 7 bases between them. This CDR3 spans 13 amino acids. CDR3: CASSLASFETQYF. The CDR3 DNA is TGTGCCAGCAGCTTAGCTAGTTTCGAGACCCAGTACTTC.

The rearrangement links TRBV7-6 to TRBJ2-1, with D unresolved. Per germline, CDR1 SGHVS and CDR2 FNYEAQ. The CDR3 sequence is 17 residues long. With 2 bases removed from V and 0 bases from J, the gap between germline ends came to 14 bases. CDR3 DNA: TGTGCCAGCAGCTTATCCCCTCACGAGAGCTCCTACAATGAGCAGTTCTTC. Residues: CASSLSPHESSYNEQFF.

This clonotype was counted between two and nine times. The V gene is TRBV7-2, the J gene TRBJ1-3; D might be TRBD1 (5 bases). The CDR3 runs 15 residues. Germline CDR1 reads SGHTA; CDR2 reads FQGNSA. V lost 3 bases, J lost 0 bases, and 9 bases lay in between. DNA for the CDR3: TGTGCCAGCAGCTTCACAGGCGGCTCTGGAAACACCATATATTTT. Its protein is CASSFTGGSGNTIYF. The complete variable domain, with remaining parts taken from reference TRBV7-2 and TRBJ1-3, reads GAGVSQSPSNKVTEKGKDVELRCDPISGHTALYWYRQSLGQGLEFLIYFQGNSAPDKSGLPSDRFSAERTGGSVSTLTIQRTQQEDSAVYLCASSFTGGSGNTIYFGEGSWLTVV.

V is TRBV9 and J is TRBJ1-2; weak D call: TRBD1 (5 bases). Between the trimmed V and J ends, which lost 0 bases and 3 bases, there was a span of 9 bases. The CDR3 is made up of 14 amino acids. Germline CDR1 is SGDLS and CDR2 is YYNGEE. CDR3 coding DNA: TGTGCCAGCAGCGTAGTCGGGACGGACTATGGCTACACCTTC. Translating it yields CASSVVGTDYGYTF.

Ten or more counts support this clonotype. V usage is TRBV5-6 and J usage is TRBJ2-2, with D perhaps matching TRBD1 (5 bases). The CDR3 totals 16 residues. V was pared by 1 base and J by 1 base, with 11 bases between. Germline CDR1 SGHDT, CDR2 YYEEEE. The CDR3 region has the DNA TGTGCCAGCAGCTTGCTTCAGGGTGGGAACACCGGGGAGCTGTTTTTT. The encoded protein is CASSLLQGGNTGELFF.

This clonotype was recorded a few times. CDR3 coding DNA: TGTGCCAGCAGGTTTACAGGGGGTGGCAATCAGCCCCAGCATTTT. It specifies CASRFTGGGNQPQHF. V usage is TRBV28 and J usage is TRBJ1-5, with TRBD1 identical over 8 bases. J gave up 2 bases and V 6 bases, and 6 bases lay outside the gene matches. The germline gives CDR1 MDHEN, CDR2 SYDVKM. CDR3 length: 15 residues.

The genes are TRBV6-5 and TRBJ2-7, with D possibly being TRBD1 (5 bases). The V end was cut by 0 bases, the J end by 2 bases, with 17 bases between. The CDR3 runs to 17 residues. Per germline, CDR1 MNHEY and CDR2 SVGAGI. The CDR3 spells CASSYSPWSDTAYEQYF. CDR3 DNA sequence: TGTGCCAGCAGTTACTCGCCTTGGTCGGACACCGCCTACGAGCAGTACTTC.

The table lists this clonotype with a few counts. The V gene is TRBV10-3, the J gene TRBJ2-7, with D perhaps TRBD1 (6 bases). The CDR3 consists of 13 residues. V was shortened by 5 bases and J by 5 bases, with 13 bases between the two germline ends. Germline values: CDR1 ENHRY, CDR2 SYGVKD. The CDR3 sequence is CAISNSTGHEQYV. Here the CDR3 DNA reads TGTGCCATCAGTAACTCGACAGGCCACGAGCAGTACGTC.

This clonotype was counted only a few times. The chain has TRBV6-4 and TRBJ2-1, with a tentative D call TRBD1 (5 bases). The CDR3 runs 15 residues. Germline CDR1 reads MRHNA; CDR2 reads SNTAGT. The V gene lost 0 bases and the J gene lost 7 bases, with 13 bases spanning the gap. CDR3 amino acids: CASSDSPREENEQFF. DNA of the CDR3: TGTGCCAGCAGTGACTCTCCCAGGGAAGAAAATGAGCAGTTCTTC.

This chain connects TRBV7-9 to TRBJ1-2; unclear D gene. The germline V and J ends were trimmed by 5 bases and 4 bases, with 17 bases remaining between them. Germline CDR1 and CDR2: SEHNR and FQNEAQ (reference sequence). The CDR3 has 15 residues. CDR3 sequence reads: CASSLLPPGTYGYTF. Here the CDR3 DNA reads TGTGCCAGCAGCCTCTTGCCCCCCGGAACCTATGGCTACACCTTC.

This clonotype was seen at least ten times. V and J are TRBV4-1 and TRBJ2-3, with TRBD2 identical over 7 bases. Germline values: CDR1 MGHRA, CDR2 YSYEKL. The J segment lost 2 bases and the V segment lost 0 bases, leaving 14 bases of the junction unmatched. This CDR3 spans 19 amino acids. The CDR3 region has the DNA TGCGCCAGCAGCCAAGATGGGGGGGAGGTACTGTCGGCCACAGATACGCAGTATTTT. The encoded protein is CASSQDGGEVLSATDTQYF.

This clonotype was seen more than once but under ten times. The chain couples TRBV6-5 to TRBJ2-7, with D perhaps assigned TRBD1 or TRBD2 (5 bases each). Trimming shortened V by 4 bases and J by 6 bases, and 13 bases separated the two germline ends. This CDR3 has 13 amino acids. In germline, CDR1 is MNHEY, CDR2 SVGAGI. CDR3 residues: CASSSLRDGEQYV. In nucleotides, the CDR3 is TGTGCCAGCAGTTCACTCCGGGACGGCGAGCAGTACGTC.

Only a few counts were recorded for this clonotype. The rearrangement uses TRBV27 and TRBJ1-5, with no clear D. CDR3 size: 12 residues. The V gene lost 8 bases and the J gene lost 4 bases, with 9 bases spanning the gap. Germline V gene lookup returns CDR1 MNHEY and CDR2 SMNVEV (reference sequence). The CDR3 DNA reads TGTGCCAGCCTTGCAGATAATCAGCCCCAGCATTTT. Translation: CASLADNQPQHF.

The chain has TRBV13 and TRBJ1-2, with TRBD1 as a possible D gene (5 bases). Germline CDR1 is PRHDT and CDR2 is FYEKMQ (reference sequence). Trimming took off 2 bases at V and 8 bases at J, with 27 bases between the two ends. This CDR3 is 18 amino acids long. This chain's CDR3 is CASSLSHLRQGRLGGYTF. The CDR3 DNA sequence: TGTGCCAGCAGCTTATCCCATCTCCGCCAGGGCCGATTAGGGGGCTACACCTTC.

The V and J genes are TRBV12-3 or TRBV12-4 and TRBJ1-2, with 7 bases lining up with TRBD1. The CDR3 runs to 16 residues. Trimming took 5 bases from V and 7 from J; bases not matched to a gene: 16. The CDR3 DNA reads TGTGCCAGCAGTCCGTCACAGGGGCGTACGATTCCTGGCTACACCTTC. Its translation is CASSPSQGRTIPGYTF.

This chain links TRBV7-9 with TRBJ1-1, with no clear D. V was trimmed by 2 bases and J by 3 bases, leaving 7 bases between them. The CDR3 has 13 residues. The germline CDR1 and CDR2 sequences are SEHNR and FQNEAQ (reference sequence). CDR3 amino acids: CASSLSADTEAFF. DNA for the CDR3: TGTGCCAGCAGCTTATCAGCTGACACTGAAGCTTTCTTT.

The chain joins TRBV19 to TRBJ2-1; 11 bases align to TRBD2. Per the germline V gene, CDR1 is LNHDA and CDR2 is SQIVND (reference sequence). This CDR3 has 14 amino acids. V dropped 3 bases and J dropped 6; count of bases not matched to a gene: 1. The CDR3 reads CASSILAGGNEQFF. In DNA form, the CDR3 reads TGTGCCAGTAGTATTCTAGCGGGGGGCAATGAGCAGTTCTTC.